The sequence of this TCR beta chain was determined in a study of shared clonotypes between healthy human individuals. Notes on the study in general: When compared with the clonotypes that were shared by all four sorted-subset donors, the non-shared clonotypes turned out to have lower generation probabilities.

Selected positively for CCR7 and CD45RO-negative, naive CD8 cells excluded terminally differentiated effector memory CD45RA+ cells. Study donors comprised healthy, HIV-negative adults devoid of recent acute infection or vaccination. Germline loops: CDR1 SNHLY, CDR2 FYNNEI. Trimming cost V 11 bases and J 5 bases, with 22 bases left between them. The CDR3 has 14 residues. As concerns this clone: Its specificity is not known.

Using approximately 200 ng DNA, around 30,000 T cell genomes, the sorted-subset replicate PCRs were run. Some clones are missing from TCRdb's copy, which holds only in-frame ones; the method was immunoSEQ multiplex PCR. The sample comprises around 2.1 million clones, about 93% of which are singletons, and under 2% rests with the top ten. What was sequenced was naive CD8+ T cells from PBMCs. The sequence came from a man between 18 and 35 years old in good health. Some clones in this sample may be carry-over from other donors' samples. The chain joins TRBV2 to TRBJ2-7; a weak D match, TRBD2 (6 bases). The CDR3 region has the DNA TGTGCCGCAACGAGGCCGGGAGTAGTCGACGAGCAGTACTTC. This translates into CAATRPGVVDEQYF.